This is a list of T cell receptor beta chains from one sample in a study of T cell repertoires and HLA-DP antigens. Here immunoSEQ multiplex PCR was the method, and the copy in TCRdb shows in-frame clones only, minus some. This table holds 55,000 to 80,000 clones, around three quarters found once. What these receptors recognize is not known. Sequencing input: CD4+ T cells from PBMCs. These receptors all come from a man aged 55 to 70 in good health and CMV-seronegative. Both conserved end residues are part of each CDR3. D genes are given only for firm matches. Where a row states a size, it is once, few, many or the class of an expanded clone; other rows omit it.

>TRBJ1-1|.|TRBV18|.
CASSTRRDTEAFF
TGTGCCAGCTCCACGCGGCGGGATACTGAAGCTTTCTTT
>TRBJ2-7|.|TRBV7-7|TRBD1
CASSLTGGGEQYF
TGTGCCAGCAGCTTAACAGGGGGCGGCGAGCAGTACTTC
>TRBJ1-5|.|TRBV19|TRBD1
CASSVQGDQPQHF
TGTGCCAGTAGTGTCCAGGGGGATCAGCCCCAGCATTTT
>TRBJ1-1|.|TRBV28|.
CASSVAQGRGTEAFF
TGTGCCAGCAGTGTCGCCCAGGGGCGAGGGACTGAAGCTTTCTTT
>TRBJ2-2|.|TRBV28|TRBD1
CASSFPGQGSHTGELFF
TGTGCCAGCAGTTTTCCGGGACAGGGGTCGCACACCGGGGAGCTGTTTTTT
>TRBJ1-1|.|TRBV21-1|.
CASSIRGARNTEAFF
TGTGCCAGCAGCATAAGGGGCGCCCGGAACACTGAAGCTTTCTTT
>TRBJ1-3|.|TRBV7-2|.
CASSLSGPGLGNTIYF
TGTGCCAGCAGCTTGTCTGGCCCGGGGCTTGGAAACACCATATATTTT
>TRBJ2-1|few|TRBV28|TRBD2
CASSPGGSGGYYNEQFF
TGTGCCAGCAGTCCCGGGGGGAGCGGGGGGTACTACAATGAGCAGTTCTTC
>TRBJ2-4|few|TRBV2|.
CASRNWDGNIQYF
TGTGCCAGCAGAAATTGGGACGGAAACATTCAGTACTTC
>TRBJ1-6|.|TRBV10-3|TRBD1
CAISESTGFNSPLHF
TGTGCCATCAGTGAGTCGACAGGGTTTAATTCACCCCTCCACTTT
>TRBJ1-3|.|TRBV5-6|.
CASSLRQSGNTIYF
TGTGCCAGCAGCTTGAGGCAGTCTGGAAACACCATATATTTT
>TRBJ1-4|.|TRBV29-1|.
CSVSRDPGSDEKLFF
TGCAGCGTTTCCCGGGACCCAGGGAGCGATGAAAAACTGTTTTTT
>TRBJ2-7|.|TRBV18|.
CASSPPQGEQYF
TGTGCCAGCTCACCCCCCCAGGGGGAGCAGTACTTC
>TRBJ1-5|.|TRBV9|TRBD1
CASSPGTGEQPQHF
TGTGCCAGCAGCCCCGGGACAGGGGAACAGCCCCAGCATTTT
>TRBJ2-3|.|TRBV4-3|TRBD2
CASSQEPSGTDTQYF
TGCGCCAGCAGCCAAGAGCCTAGCGGGACAGATACGCAGTATTTT
>TRBJ1-4|.|TRBV5-6|TRBD1
CASSYRQGWAEKLFF
TGTGCCAGCAGCTACCGACAGGGATGGGCGGAAAAACTGTTTTTT
>TRBJ2-5|.|TRBV29-1|.
CSVVPRQETQYF
TGCAGCGTAGTACCAAGACAAGAGACCCAGTACTTC
>TRBJ2-2|.|TRBV21-1|.
CASSMGLAGVTGELFF
TGTGCCAGCTCCATGGGACTAGCGGGAGTCACCGGGGAGCTGTTTTTT
>TRBJ2-5|.|TRBV28|TRBD2
CASSPRGSGGQETQYF
TGTGCCAGCAGTCCCCGGGGTAGCGGGGGCCAAGAGACCCAGTACTTC
>TRBJ2-1|.|TRBV29-1|TRBD2
CSVVGGRDSYNEQFF
TGCAGCGTCGTGGGGGGGAGGGACTCCTACAATGAGCAGTTCTTC
>TRBJ2-7|.|TRBV28|TRBD1
CASSGQGTGEQYF
TGTGCCAGCAGCGGACAGGGGACGGGGGAGCAGTACTTC
>TRBJ1-2|.|TRBV28|TRBD1
CASSLGQNYGYTF
TGTGCCAGCAGCCTGGGACAGAACTATGGCTACACCTTC
>TRBJ1-5|.|TRBV12-5|.
CASGFDSNQPQHF
TGTGCTAGTGGTTTCGACAGCAATCAGCCCCAGCATTTT
>TRBJ2-2|few|TRBV18|.
CASSPPSVAGELFF
TGTGCCAGCTCACCCCCAAGCGTCGCCGGGGAGCTGTTTTTT
>TRBJ2-5|.|TRBV11-3|.
CASSLPGNTSLQETQYF
TGTGCCAGCAGCTTACCCGGGAACACCTCCCTCCAAGAGACCCAGTACTTC
>TRBJ2-5|.|TRBV18|.
CASSPTSAAQETQYF
TGTGCCAGCTCACCAACTTCGGCGGCCCAAGAGACCCAGTACTTC
>TRBJ1-1|few|TRBV4-1|.
CASSQDLRFEAFF
TGCGCCAGCAGCCAAGATCTTCGGTTTGAAGCTTTCTTT
>TRBJ1-1|.|TRBV5-6|TRBD1
CASSTGGVAFF
TGTGCCAGCAGTACAGGGGGGGTAGCTTTCTTT
>TRBJ1-5|.|TRBV5-5|.
CASSLAGRVQPQHF
TGTGCCAGCAGCTTGGCCGGGAGGGTCCAGCCCCAGCATTTT
>TRBJ2-3|.|TRBV6-4|.
CASSEGIGVGLGDTQYF
TGTGCCAGCAGTGAAGGCATCGGCGTAGGTCTGGGGGATACGCAGTATTTT
>TRBJ1-5|.|TRBV19|.
CASSTRTYDSNQPQHF
TGTGCCAGTAGTACTCGGACGTACGATAGCAATCAGCCCCAGCATTTT
>TRBJ2-6|.|TRBV19|.
CASSAGHRVGANVLTF
TGTGCCAGTAGTGCCGGTCACCGGGTAGGGGCCAACGTCCTGACTTTC
>TRBJ2-2|.|TRBV28|.
CASSLSVQQLFF
TGTGCCAGCAGTTTATCGGTTCAACAGCTGTTTTTT